This T cell receptor beta chain appears in the sequencing data of a study of chemoradiotherapy in HPV16-positive cancers. Findings of the study overall: Only a couple of HPV16-positive patients supplied the functional HPV-specificity definition.

With 2 bases clipped from V and 3 bases from J, the junction kept 9 bases outside the gene matches. The germline CDR1 and CDR2 sequences are SGHTA and FQGTGA. The CDR3 has 17 residues. Worth noting for this clone: What it binds is not known.

Samples were taken several times over chemoradiotherapy. Using immunoSEQ multiplex PCR, the repertoire was profiled, and TCRdb retains in-frame clones only, with some absent. The sample includes approximately 17,000 clones, roughly 90% of them seen just once. This sequence joins TRBV7-3 and TRBJ2-1; 8 nucleotides agree with TRBD1. Here the sequenced sample was blood, taken from a patient who underwent chemoradiotherapy. This clonotype originated in a human donor with HPV-associated anogenital cancer. The CDR3 here is CASSLPRTGTDYNEQFF. Written as DNA, the CDR3 is TGTGCCAGCAGCTTACCCCGGACAGGGACGGACTACAATGAGCAGTTCTTC.